This T cell receptor beta chain was sequenced in a study of CD8+ T cells in alopecia areata. Whole-study findings and limits: Clarity of TCR sharing across patients fell short of that in mice, possibly HLA-related.

RNA was extracted and reverse transcribed into cDNA as the sequencing template. Sequenced by immunoSEQ multiplex PCR; TCRdb stores in-frame clones only, minus some. The data show over 200,000 clones, around 65% seen once. The treatment: oral pan-JAK inhibitor, 5-10 mg twice daily. This clone showed up just once. The target antigen is unknown. This clonotype was obtained from a human donor with alopecia areata. The source material was CD4+ T cells sorted from blood, sampled at week 4, from a patient treated with tofacitinib.

The DNA of the CDR3 is TGTGCCACCCGCGCAGGGGAGACCCAGTACTTC. This codes for CATRAGETQYF. This rearrangement joins TRBV6-5 to TRBJ2-5, with a weak D call TRBD1 (5 bases). V dropped 10 bases and J dropped 5 bases, with 11 bases sitting between them. Germline V gene sequence: CDR1 MNHEY, CDR2 SVGAGI. The CDR3 extends over 11 amino acids.